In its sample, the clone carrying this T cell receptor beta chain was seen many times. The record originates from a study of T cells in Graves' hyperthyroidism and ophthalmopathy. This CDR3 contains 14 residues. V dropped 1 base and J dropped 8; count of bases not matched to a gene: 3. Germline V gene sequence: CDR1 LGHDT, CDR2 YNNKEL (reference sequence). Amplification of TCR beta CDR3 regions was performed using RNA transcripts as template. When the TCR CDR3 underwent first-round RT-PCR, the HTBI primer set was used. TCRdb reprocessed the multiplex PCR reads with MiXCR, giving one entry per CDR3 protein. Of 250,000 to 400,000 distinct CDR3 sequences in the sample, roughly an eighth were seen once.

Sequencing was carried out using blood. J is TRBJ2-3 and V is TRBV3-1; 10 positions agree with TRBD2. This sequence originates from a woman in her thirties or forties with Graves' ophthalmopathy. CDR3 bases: TGTGCCAGCAGCCAAGGGACTAGCGGTACTACGCAGTATTTT. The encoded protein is CASSQGTSGTTQYF.